This is a list of T cell receptor beta chains from one sample in a study of blood T cell repertoires in COVID-19. Profiling relied on immunoSEQ multiplex PCR, and the TCRdb table lists in-frame clones only, not all of them. The repertoire holds about 110,000 clones, with 80% to 90% as singletons. What was sequenced was peripheral blood. The source is a man aged 35 to 55 with active or convalescent COVID-19. Each CDR3 is given without its conserved first and last residue.

TRBJ1-2 TRBV7-3 ASSKLPGGYGYT
TRBJ1-3 TRBV5-1 ASSLQGFSGNTIY
TRBJ2-7 TRBV7-8 ASSPGQGPYEQY
TRBJ1-3 TRBV5-6 ASSRLGSGNTIY
TRBJ1-1 TRBV5-6 ASSLVRLGEPSTEAF
TRBJ2-7 TRBV19 ATSRGDRLGSEQY
TRBJ1-4 TRBV4-1 ASSPSGGRGGEKLF
TRBJ1-5 TRBV18 ASSPAGTLSNQPQH
TRBJ1-5 TRBV6-5 ASNGQGSQPQH
TRBJ2-7 TRBV6-5 ASSYGQGVYEQY
TRBJ2-7 TRBV28 ASSYVIAGGPSYEQY
TRBJ1-5 TRBV6-5 ASSDGQRQPQH
TRBJ2-1 TRBV25-1 ASRGYSGGSSYNEQF
TRBJ1-1 TRBV30 AWTTNSATEAF
TRBJ1-1 TRBV6-2/TRBV6-3 ASSYPPAGRGTEAF
TRBJ2-6 TRBV19 ASSSRQGSLLSGANVLT
TRBJ2-7 TRBV25-1 ARDSPGEQY
TRBJ1-3 TRBV7-9 ASSPISGNTIY